The source of this T cell receptor (beta chain) is a study of Ad26.COV2.S vaccination and SARS-CoV-2 variants. Study details: Once, or twice with 56 days between doses, Ad26.COV2.S was given intramuscularly. Study-wide findings and caveats: It was found that vaccine and placebo recipients had similar non-spike TCR breadth. Researchers cautioned that TCR breadth and depth analyses may have underestimated total T cell responses.

Data came from immunoSEQ multiplex PCR; TCRdb stores just in-frame clones and leaves some out. The sample lists fewer than 900,000 clones, roughly 90% occurring once. The CDR3 covers 14 residues. Germline V gene sequence: CDR1 SGHRS, CDR2 YFSETQ. The junction had 6 bases not matched to a gene; V was cut back by 5 bases and J by 8 bases. Treatment in this sample: 15 to 20 received Ad26.COV2.S at low or high dose, single or two shots; several received placebo; per-sample allocation not given. Sampling was performed 63 days after the first vaccine or placebo injection. This clone has just one count. Its cognate antigen is unknown.

The source was peripheral blood, collected in a trial of Ad26.COV2.S vaccine versus placebo. The source of this sequence is a person aged 18-65 years who received the Ad26.COV2.S COVID-19 vaccine or a placebo. V usage is TRBV5-1 and J usage is TRBJ1-4; the match to TRBD1 covers 10 bases. The CDR3, as DNA: TGCGCCAGCAGTTCCGGGACAGGGGAGGAAAAACTGTTTTTT. Its translation is CASSSGTGEEKLFF.